This entry concerns a single T cell receptor beta chain. Its target is not known. cDNA molecules carried unique molecular identifiers, and template switching added a universal primer site. TCRdb reprocessed the 5' RACE reads with MiXCR, giving one entry per CDR3 protein. The sample has a few hundred thousand distinct CDR3 sequences, approximately 17% seen once. This sample was taken from a study of identical twins. Study-level points and caveats: Interpretation of the results relied on cross-sectional statistical analysis and not on following the same donors. A lower insertion count was a feature of abundant cord blood beta clonotypes, with no such feature in memory repertoires.

The germline V gene has CDR1 DFQATT and CDR2 SNEGSKA (reference sequence). The V segment lost 0 bases and the J segment 1 base; nucleotides outside the gene matches: 4. The length of the CDR3 is 15 residues. The source material was naive T cells sorted from blood. This sequence was found in a man aged 50-60 years in good health. The chain carries TRBV20-1 and TRBJ2-3; 7 bases align to TRBD2. CDR3 residues: CSARDPGGRTDTQYF. Here the CDR3 DNA reads TGCAGTGCTAGAGACCCGGGGGGACGCACAGATACGCAGTATTTT.